Shown below are 12 T cell receptor beta chains from a single sample sequenced in a study of blood T cell repertoires in COVID-19. Only in-frame clones appear in the TCRdb table, and some are missing; sequencing was by immunoSEQ multiplex PCR. The sample consists of nearly 110,000 clones, 76% of them appearing once. Specimen: peripheral blood. The receptor set was obtained from an older man with COVID-19, enrolled during active disease.

The chain has TRBV21-1 and TRBJ2-2; TRBD2 reflects the table's D call only, with no check against the DNA. TRBV21-1 is a pseudogene locus. This CDR3 comprises 16 residues. In DNA, the CDR3 is TGTGCCAGCAGCACCACTAGCGGGAGGGTTGCCGGGGAGCTGTTTTTT. Its translation: CASSTTSGRVAGELFF.

For this clone: The same CDR3 arises from other DNA sequences in this sample as well. This chain joins TRBV5-1 and TRBJ2-2, with 7 bases matching TRBD2. CDR1 SGHRS and CDR2 YFSETQ come from the germline V gene. V was clipped by 0 bases and J by 7 bases; unmatched bases: 3. This CDR3 has 14 amino acids. Here the CDR3 reads CASSLAGGFGELFF. The CDR3 DNA follows: TGCGCCAGCAGCTTGGCCGGGGGGTTCGGGGAGCTGTTTTTT. The whole variable domain, remainder taken from reference TRBV5-1 and TRBJ2-2, is KAGVTQTPRYLIKTRGQQVTLSCSPISGHRSVSWYQQTPGQGLQFLFEYFSETQRNKGNFPGRFSGRQFSNSRSEMNVSTLELGDSALYLCASSLAGGFGELFFGEGSRLTVL.

Worth noting for this clone: Its ends do not fully match the called genes, so a read error is possible. The chain uses TRBV6-6 and TRBJ2-5; 13 nucleotides align to TRBD2. CDR1 MNHNY and CDR2 SVGAGI come from the germline V gene (reference sequence). CDR3 length: 20 residues. The CDR3 nucleotides read TGTGCCAGCTGCTGGGAGCTTTTAAGGACTAGCGGGAGAGTACCAGAGGCCCAGTACTTC. Its protein is CASCWELLRTSGRVPEAQYF.

V usage is TRBV9 and J usage is TRBJ2-5; maybe TRBD2 (7 bases). CDR3 length: 16 amino acids. Trimming removed 3 bases at V and 5 bases at J, with 20 bases between. CDR1 is SGDLS, CDR2 YYNGEE, per germline. CDR3 residues: CASSGRGGLSTETQYF. The CDR3 coding sequence is TGTGCCAGCAGCGGAAGGGGGGGGCTTAGTACGGAGACCCAGTACTTC.

This clone has a single count. The CDR3 DNA reads TGTGCCAGTAGCGCAGAAACAGATACGCAGTATTTT. This sequence encodes CASSAETDTQYF. This sequence joins TRBV19 and TRBJ2-3; no clear D. V shed 6 bases and J shed 3 bases, with 7 bases lying between them. Germline V gives CDR1 LNHDA, CDR2 SQIVND (reference sequence). There are 12 residues in the CDR3.

CDR3 protein: CASSEAGGLFYNEQFF. As DNA, the CDR3 is TGTGCCAGCAGTGAGGCGGGAGGACTCTTCTACAATGAGCAGTTCTTC. The V call is TRBV6-4, the J call TRBJ2-1; 8 nucleotides match TRBD2. Germline V gives CDR1 MRHNA, CDR2 SNTAGT. The ends lost 3 bases at V and 3 bases at J; junction bases unmatched: 7. The CDR3 sequence is 16 residues long.

The V and J genes are TRBV28 and TRBJ2-7, with 7 bases matching TRBD2. The CDR3 is 15 residues long. J was trimmed by 3 bases and V by 3 bases; bases with no gene match: 8. Germline V gene lookup returns CDR1 MDHEN and CDR2 SYDVKM. CDR3 DNA: TGTGCCAGCAGTTTGGGGGGGGTGGGTAACTACGAGCAGTACTTC. Translated, it gives CASSLGGVGNYEQYF. Full variable domain (remainder filled in from reference TRBV28 and TRBJ2-7): DVKVTQSSRYLVKRTGEKVFLECVQDMDHENMFWYRQDPGLGLRLIYFSYDVKMKEKGDIPEGYSVSREKKERFSLILESASTNQTSMYLCASSLGGVGNYEQYFGPGTRLTVT.

This rearrangement joins TRBV5-1 to TRBJ2-7; D uncertain. Trimming stripped 0 bases from V and 6 bases from J, with 4 bases between. CDR3 length equals 11 residues. Per the germline V gene, CDR1 is SGHRS and CDR2 is YFSETQ. CDR3: CASSLVGEQYF. CDR3 nucleotides: TGCGCCAGCAGCTTGGTCGGCGAGCAGTACTTC.

CDR3 residues: CASSPDTDTQYF. CDR3 DNA: TGTGCCAGCAGCCCAGACACAGATACGCAGTATTTT. This rearrangement joins TRBV6-5 to TRBJ2-3, with D unresolved. V shed 6 bases and J shed 2 bases, with 6 bases lying between them. The germline V gene has CDR1 MNHEY and CDR2 SVGAGI. The CDR3 consists of 12 residues.

This chain uses TRBV6-5 with TRBJ2-1; TRBD1 matches at 8 bases. This CDR3 has 15 amino acids. Germline trimming cut 6 bases from V and 6 bases from J; bases unmatched to any gene: 10. Germline loops: CDR1 MNHEY, CDR2 SVGAGI. Here the CDR3 DNA reads TGTGCCAGCAGCGCAGGACAGGGATCTCCCAATGAGCAGTTCTTC. It encodes CASSAGQGSPNEQFF.

The chain couples TRBV5-1 to TRBJ2-7; D perhaps matches TRBD1 (6 bases). This CDR3 is built from 14 residues. With 1 base removed from V and 0 bases from J, the gap between germline ends came to 8 bases. The V gene's germline CDR1 is SGHRS and CDR2 YFSETQ. The CDR3 nucleotides are TGCGCCAGCAGCTTGACAGGGTCCTCCTACGAGCAGTACTTC. This sequence encodes CASSLTGSSYEQYF.

V gene TRBV5-8 combines with J gene TRBJ2-3; 13 bases line up with TRBD2. Germline CDR1 and CDR2: SGHTS and YDEGEE. The CDR3 spans 16 residues. The junction had 6 bases not matched to a gene; V was cut back by 7 bases and J by 1 base. The CDR3 loop reads CASGRGLAGGTDTQYF. In nucleotides, the CDR3 is TGTGCCAGCGGACGTGGACTAGCGGGAGGCACAGATACGCAGTATTTT.